One T cell receptor beta chain is described in this entry. Antigen specificity is unknown. V gave up 0 bases and J gave up 6 bases; unmatched junction bases: 8. Germline V gene sequence: CDR1 KGHSH, CDR2 LQKENI. CDR3 length: 16 residues. This sample stems from a study of siplizumab effects on memory and regulatory T cells. General study findings and limits: Naive T cells apparently outstripped memory cells in diversity and seemed major alloresponse contributors.

Repertoires were generated with immunoSEQ multiplex PCR, while TCRdb's copy carries only in-frame clones and drops some. This sample yields some 90,000 clones, of which about nine tenths are seen a single time; 15% belongs to the top ten. What was sequenced was CD4+ T cells sorted from blood. The V gene is TRBV18, the J gene TRBJ2-7, with 10 bases aligning to TRBD2. This clonotype originated in a human donor in good health. The CDR3 DNA reads as TGTGCCAGCTCACCACCCACTAGCGGGACTCTCGGCGAGCAGTACTTC. Translated, it gives CASSPPTSGTLGEQYF.